This TCR beta chain emerged from a study of blood T cell repertoires in COVID-19. On the study more broadly: COVID-19 samples, acute and convalescent, were from the United States, Italy and Spain. T cells, B-cell-depleted T cells, or PBMCs provided the cDNA or gDNA that served as material.

The V segment lost 0 bases and the J segment 2 bases; nucleotides outside the gene matches: 4. CDR1 is SGHAT, CDR2 FQNNGV, per germline. CDR3 length equals 15 residues. Original processing methods: Estimation of nucleated cell counts relied on the amplification of reference gene primers. Clones were read by immunoSEQ multiplex PCR, and TCRdb kept only the in-frame ones, dropping some. V, J and clone size are those of that table, while D and trimming were read from the DNA. The sample records 180,000 or so clones, roughly 79% being singletons. Patients at the Seattle site were enrolled during active infection and followed longitudinally.

The rearrangement links TRBV11-2 to TRBJ2-7; TRBD2 aligns across 7 bases. The sequenced material came from peripheral blood. The origin of this receptor is a woman aged 40 to 50 with COVID-19, enrolled during active disease. CDR3 DNA: TGTGCCAGCAGCTTAGAGGGCGGGGGACCCTACGAGCAGTACTTC. This encodes CASSLEGGGPYEQYF.